What follows are 4 T cell receptor beta chains derived from one specimen sequenced in a study of blood T cell repertoires in COVID-19. Sequencing used immunoSEQ multiplex PCR; TCRdb keeps in-frame clones, though not all of them. The sample records 190,000 or so clones, around four fifths being singletons. Sequenced material: peripheral blood. Source of these receptors: a man aged 60-69 years with COVID-19, enrolled during active disease.

V gene TRBV18 combines with J gene TRBJ2-7; the D gene is possibly TRBD1 (5 bases). This CDR3 has 14 amino acids. In germline, CDR1 is KGHSH, CDR2 LQKENI. V gave up 2 bases and J gave up 5 bases, with 13 bases separating them. For the CDR3, the DNA is TGTGCCAGCTCACCAGGCCGACAGTTGGACGAGCAGTACTTC. Its protein is CASSPGRQLDEQYF.

The chain joins TRBV12-3 or TRBV12-4 to TRBJ2-7, with TRBD1 matching over 7 bases. V lost 6 bases, J lost 0 bases, and 2 bases stayed unmatched. This CDR3 contains 13 residues. The CDR3 region is CASRGQTSYEQYF. CDR3 bases: TGTGCCAGCAGGGGACAGACCTCCTACGAGCAGTACTTC.

The gene calls are TRBV2 and TRBJ1-6; 7 nucleotides match TRBD1. CDR3 size: 14 residues. The J segment lost 7 bases and the V segment lost 6 bases, leaving 6 bases of the junction unmatched. CDR1 and CDR2 from the germline V gene are SNHLY and FYNNEI. The CDR3: CASRGQRPNSPLHF. The CDR3 DNA reads TGTGCCAGCAGGGGACAGCGCCCCAATTCACCCCTCCACTTT.

The chain carries TRBV18 and TRBJ1-1, with D perhaps TRBD1 (5 bases). CDR3 length equals 13 residues. Germline CDR1 KGHSH, CDR2 LQKENI. Trimming shortened V by 2 bases and J by 6 bases, and 10 bases separated the two germline ends. In DNA, the CDR3 is TGTGCCAGCTCACCAGCAGGGAAGGCTGAAGCTTTCTTT. Protein: CASSPAGKAEAFF.